The source of this T cell receptor (beta chain) is a study of blood T cell repertoires in COVID-19. Study at large: T cells, B-cell-depleted T cells, or PBMCs provided the cDNA or gDNA that served as material.

Per the authors' pipeline: Amplification of reference gene primers was used by the study to estimate nucleated cell counts. Profiling relied on immunoSEQ multiplex PCR, and the TCRdb table lists in-frame clones only, not all of them. That table furnishes V, J and clone size, whereas the DNA furnished D and trimming. Counted here are approximately 490,000 clones, 87% occurring once; the ten biggest clones make up approximately 0.7%. Participants reported their clinical history, and cohort assignment relied on those reports. What the recovered Cohort 3 donors had was two negative PCRs, clearance, or symptom resolution. Germline V gene lookup returns CDR1 SNHLY and CDR2 FYNNEI. CDR3 length equals 14 residues. V dropped 2 bases and J dropped 8 bases, with 13 bases sitting between them.

The V call is TRBV2, the J call TRBJ2-1, with a tentative D call TRBD2 (5 bases). Sequencing was performed on PBMCs or T cells enriched from blood (not recorded which). The source is a woman aged 18 to 35 who had recovered from COVID-19. CDR3 in amino acids: CASSEQLDLHEQFF. CDR3 bases: TGTGCCAGCAGTGAACAACTAGATCTTCATGAGCAGTTCTTC. Based on the CDR3 plus reference TRBV2 and TRBJ2-1, the full variable domain is EPEVTQTPSHQVTQMGQEVILRCVPISNHLYFYWYRQILGQKVEFLVSFYNNEISEKSEIFDDQFSVERPDGSNFTLKIRSTKLEDSAMYFCASSEQLDLHEQFFGPGTRLTVL.